This TCR beta chain was profiled in a study of blood T cell repertoires in COVID-19. Across the whole study: Samples of COVID-19 (acute and convalescent) were obtained from the United States, Italy and Spain.

Method: immunoSEQ multiplex PCR; TCRdb's copy keeps in-frame clones and lacks some. The sample lists fewer than 300,000 clones, approximately 90% seen once, with around 0.84% in the top ten. CDR3 length: 15 residues. V was pared by 3 bases and J by 1 base, with 10 bases between. CDR1 and CDR2 (germline): MRHNA, SNTAGT. This TCR was sampled from a young man with acute or convalescent COVID-19. Material: peripheral blood. V gene TRBV6-4 combines with J gene TRBJ2-1; possibly TRBD1 for D (5 bases). Here the CDR3 reads CASSEGQGSYNEQFF. The CDR3 coding sequence is TGTGCCAGCAGTGAAGGGCAGGGTTCCTACAATGAGCAGTTCTTC.